This T cell receptor (beta chain) came from a study of cytomegalovirus exposure and HLA in healthy donors. PCR was performed using 60 Vbeta and 13 Jbeta primers. Sequencing used immunoSEQ multiplex PCR; TCRdb keeps in-frame clones, though not all of them. The sample carries under 250,000 clones, around three quarters recorded once. This clonotype was sampled from a man younger than 40 in good health and CMV-seronegative. Sequencing was done on a sample of PBMCs.

The CDR3: CASSEDPGQGGEKLFF. As DNA, the CDR3 is TGTGCCAGCAGTGAGGATCCGGGACAGGGTGGAGAAAAACTGTTTTTT. The chain has TRBV6-1 and TRBJ1-4; 9 bases agree with TRBD1. With 3 bases clipped from V and 8 bases from J, the junction kept 10 bases outside the gene matches. This CDR3 has 16 residues. Germline CDR1 and CDR2: MNHNS and SASEGT.